The 25 T cell receptor beta chains below come from one sample, sequenced in a study of T cell changes during pregnancy in multiple sclerosis. The method was immunoSEQ multiplex PCR; TCRdb's version includes in-frame clones alone and lacks a portion of them. The table records around 48,000 clones, 85% to 95% of them present only once. The sequencing here drew on CD4+ T cells from peripheral blood mononuclear cells, taken in the third trimester of pregnancy. All receptors come from a female donor with multiple sclerosis, enrolled in a pregnancy study.

This chain connects TRBV28 to TRBJ2-1, with a tentative D call TRBD2 (5 bases). This CDR3 has 16 residues. Trimming left V 2 bases short and J 6 bases short, with 17 bases between. Germline V gives CDR1 MDHEN, CDR2 SYDVKM. CDR3 loop: CASSLVTSPLSNEQFF. CDR3 bases: TGTGCCAGCAGTTTAGTTACTAGTCCTCTTTCCAATGAGCAGTTCTTC.

This clone has a single count. The CDR3 DNA follows: TGTGCCAGCAAACCTCGCGGGTCGGGTGGGGCCAACGTCCTGACTTTC. Protein: CASKPRGSGGANVLTF. This chain connects TRBV5-4 to TRBJ2-6, with a tentative D call TRBD2 (5 bases). With 6 bases removed from V and 3 bases from J, the gap between germline ends came to 16 bases. The germline gives CDR1 SGHNT, CDR2 YYREEE (reference sequence). The CDR3 totals 16 residues.

CDR3 DNA: TGCGCCAGCAGCTTCTTTCCAGGGGGCGCGAGTGGGGAGCTGTTTTTT. This codes for CASSFFPGGASGELFF. This chain joins TRBV5-1 and TRBJ2-2; TRBD1 matches 8 bases. The CDR3 totals 16 residues. In germline, CDR1 is SGHRS, CDR2 YFSETQ. V lost 2 bases and J lost 8; bases outside the gene matches: 11.

The rearrangement joins TRBV21-1 to TRBJ1-2; TRBD1, the table's D call, lacks a check against the DNA. TRBV21-1 is a listed pseudogene. The length of the CDR3 is 15 residues. The CDR3 loop is CASTPPGQGGRSYTF. The CDR3 nucleotides read TGTGCCAGCACCCCACCGGGACAGGGGGGTAGGAGCTACACCTTC.

The chain joins TRBV4-3 to TRBJ2-1; perhaps TRBD2 as D (5 bases). CDR1 LGHNA and CDR2 YSLEER come from the germline V gene. V lost 0 bases and J 4 bases, leaving 7 bases between the germline ends. The CDR3 spans 14 residues. CDR3 DNA sequence: TGCGCCAGCAGCCAAGAAGAGGGTTACAATGAGCAGTTCTTC. It yields the protein CASSQEEGYNEQFF.

The V call is TRBV30, the J call TRBJ2-2; weak D call: TRBD2 (6 bases). The CDR3 runs 15 residues. Germline CDR1 is GTSNPN and CDR2 is SVGIG (reference sequence). The ends were cut back, 1 base at V and 6 bases at J, with 15 bases in the middle. The DNA of the CDR3 is TGTGCCTGGAGTGGGAGGGCTGGGGTAGCCGGGGAGCTGTTTTTT. Residues: CAWSGRAGVAGELFF.

This sequence joins TRBV6-5 and TRBJ2-5; D might be TRBD1 (6 bases). CDR3 length equals 15 residues. Looked up from germline, CDR1 is MNHEY and CDR2 is SVGAGI. V was clipped by 6 bases and J by 7 bases, with 21 bases between them. In DNA form, the CDR3 reads TGTGCCAGCAGACGTTATCAAACAGGGTTGGGGACCCAGTACTTC. Protein product: CASRRYQTGLGTQYF.

V gene TRBV5-8 combines with J gene TRBJ2-7; a possible D gene is TRBD1 (5 bases). Germline V CDR1 and CDR2: SGHTS, YDEGEE. V was shortened by 2 bases and J by 0 bases, with 12 bases between the two germline ends. This CDR3 spans 15 amino acids. The CDR3 DNA reads TGTGCCAGCAGCTTCGGACACTCTAGCTCCTACGAGCAGTACTTC. Translation gives CASSFGHSSSYEQYF.

This chain links TRBV28 with TRBJ2-1; D ambiguous. Germline V gives CDR1 MDHEN, CDR2 SYDVKM. This CDR3 contains 14 residues. Trimming left V 5 bases short and J 6 bases short, with 14 bases between. This chain's CDR3 is CASSPLWWSNEQFF. The CDR3 coding sequence is TGTGCCAGCAGTCCCCTCTGGTGGAGCAATGAGCAGTTCTTC.

The gene calls are TRBV6-1 and TRBJ1-3, with D possibly matching TRBD1 (5 bases). There are 20 residues in the CDR3. CDR1 and CDR2 from the germline V gene are MNHNS and SASEGT. Between the trimmed V and J ends, which lost 2 bases and 0 bases, there was a span of 23 bases. CDR3 residues: CASSERPAPQGAPSGNTIYF. The CDR3 bases are TGTGCCAGCAGTGAACGTCCCGCCCCCCAGGGCGCTCCCTCTGGAAACACCATATATTTT.

V and J are TRBV25-1 and TRBJ2-3; the match to TRBD1 covers 7 bases. Trimming at V came to 4 bases and at J to 3 bases, leaving 7 bases not matched to a gene. This CDR3 has 15 residues. Germline V CDR1 and CDR2: MGHDK, SYGVNS. In nucleotides, the CDR3 is TGTGCCAGCAGTGGTTGGACAGGCGGGACAGATACGCAGTATTTT. Its translation is CASSGWTGGTDTQYF.

The chain couples TRBV10-1 to TRBJ2-6, with D possibly being TRBD1 (5 bases). CDR1 is WNHNN, CDR2 SYGVQD, per germline (reference sequence). The CDR3 totals 17 residues. V was trimmed by 0 bases and J by 0 bases, leaving 9 bases between them. The DNA for the CDR3 is TGCGCCAGCAGTGAGTCGGCAGACAGCTCTGGGGCCAACGTCCTGACTTTC. Its protein is CASSESADSSGANVLTF.

CDR3 loop: CTSSQDNGAETYEQYF. Here the CDR3 DNA reads TGCACCAGCAGCCAAGATAATGGAGCTGAGACCTACGAGCAGTACTTC. The chain carries TRBV1 and TRBJ2-7; TRBD2 is taken as the D call from the table, unchecked against the DNA. TRBV1 is termed a pseudogene. This CDR3 is 16 amino acids long.

This chain connects TRBV5-1 to TRBJ2-1; 8 positions match TRBD1. V lost 4 bases and J lost 2; bases outside the gene matches: 5. Per germline, CDR1 SGHRS and CDR2 YFSETQ. This CDR3 contains 15 residues. As DNA, the CDR3 is TGCGCCAGCAGCACAGGGGGAAGCCCCTACAATGAGCAGTTCTTC. Amino acid sequence: CASSTGGSPYNEQFF.

This rearrangement joins TRBV19 to TRBJ2-7; maybe TRBD2 (6 bases). The germline gives CDR1 LNHDA, CDR2 SQIVND (reference sequence). V was trimmed by 7 bases and J by 6 bases, leaving 19 bases between them. This CDR3 region has 14 residues. CDR3 loop: CASKESGGAGEQYF. The CDR3 nucleotides are TGTGCCAGTAAAGAGTCCGGGGGAGCCGGCGAGCAGTACTTC.

The chain links TRBV5-1 to TRBJ1-4, with 9 bases aligning to TRBD1. The V gene end was trimmed by 2 bases and the J gene end by 5 bases; junction bases not matched to a gene: 10. The CDR3 contains 17 residues. The germline V gene has CDR1 SGHRS and CDR2 YFSETQ. CDR3 in DNA: TGCGCCAGCAGCTTACAGGGGGCGCCTTCCTTAAATGAAAAACTGTTTTTT. Translation: CASSLQGAPSLNEKLFF.

The chain combines TRBV6-1 with TRBJ2-7; the match to TRBD1 covers 8 bases. The trim removed 4 bases at V and 1 base at J, leaving 6 bases unmatched. CDR3 length equals 15 residues. Germline CDR1 reads MNHNS; CDR2 reads SASEGT. This chain's CDR3 is CASSGGQGPSYEQYF. The CDR3 coding sequence is TGTGCCAGCAGTGGAGGACAGGGCCCTTCCTACGAGCAGTACTTC.

The chain couples TRBV5-1 to TRBJ2-1; 7 bases agree with TRBD2. The CDR3 is made up of 15 amino acids. Germline values: CDR1 SGHRS, CDR2 YFSETQ. The trim removed 6 bases at V and 1 base at J, leaving 7 bases unmatched. As DNA, the CDR3 is TGCGCCAGCAAGCGGGACCAAGTATCCTACAATGAGCAGTTCTTC. Residues: CASKRDQVSYNEQFF.

The chain's CDR3 is CASRPQLAGGVETQYF. Written as DNA, the CDR3 is TGTGCCAGCAGGCCTCAACTAGCGGGAGGGGTTGAGACCCAGTACTTC. The rearrangement links TRBV5-4 to TRBJ2-5, with 13 nucleotides matching TRBD2. V gave up 5 bases and J gave up 5 bases; unmatched junction bases: 9. The CDR3 is 16 amino acids. Germline assignment: CDR1 SGHNT and CDR2 YYREEE (reference sequence).

V is TRBV14 and J is TRBJ2-3; 10 positions match TRBD1. This CDR3 contains 19 residues. Trimming cost V 1 base and J 1 base; bases outside gene matches: 11. Germline-derived CDR1 and CDR2 are SGHDN and FVKESK. The CDR3 spells CASSQAGTGVWRGTDTQYF. In nucleotides, the CDR3 is TGTGCCAGCAGCCAAGCCGGGACAGGGGTTTGGCGAGGCACAGATACGCAGTATTTT.

The CDR3 here is CASSARDRGFRGELFF. DNA of the CDR3: TGTGCCAGCAGCGCCCGGGACAGGGGGTTTCGCGGGGAGCTGTTTTTT. The V and J genes are TRBV9 and TRBJ2-2; 11 bases map to TRBD1. Germline V gene lookup returns CDR1 SGDLS and CDR2 YYNGEE. Germline trimming cut 3 bases from V and 7 bases from J; bases unmatched to any gene: 8. The CDR3 contains 16 residues.

This clone was seen once. V and J are TRBV27 and TRBJ1-1; weak D call: TRBD1 (5 bases). Trimming removed 6 bases from V and 1 base from J, with 24 bases in between. CDR1 and CDR2 from the germline V gene are MNHEY and SMNVEV (reference sequence). CDR3 size: 18 residues. CDR3 sequence reads: CASSAVDSPGFRNTEAFF. The CDR3 DNA reads as TGTGCCAGCAGCGCAGTTGACTCTCCAGGGTTCAGGAACACTGAAGCTTTCTTT.

This rearrangement joins TRBV6-1 to TRBJ2-7; TRBD2 might be the D (6 bases). CDR3 length equals 12 residues. The V gene's germline CDR1 is MNHNS and CDR2 SASEGT. V lost 4 bases, J lost 6 bases, and 10 bases lay in between. The CDR3 DNA sequence: TGTGCCAGCAGTGCTCTGGGGGGCGAGCAGTACTTC. Its protein product is CASSALGGEQYF.

V and J are TRBV7-9 and TRBJ1-2, with D uncertain. The CDR3 is 12 residues long. Germline V gene data show CDR1 as SEHNR and CDR2 as FQNEAQ (reference sequence). V lost 0 bases to trimming and J lost 4 bases, with 3 bases between them. The CDR3 here is CASSLAAYGYTF. The CDR3 DNA reads as TGTGCCAGCAGCTTAGCGGCCTATGGCTACACCTTC.

The genes are TRBV10-3 and TRBJ1-5, with a weak D call TRBD1 (5 bases). Trimming removed 0 bases at V and 6 bases at J, with 12 bases between. The V gene's germline CDR1 is ENHRY and CDR2 SYGVKD. CDR3 length: 15 residues. The CDR3 protein is CAISESTAPSQPQHF. For the CDR3, the DNA is TGTGCCATCAGTGAGTCGACAGCCCCGTCTCAGCCCCAGCATTTT.